This T cell receptor (beta chain) stems from a study of shared clonotypes between healthy human individuals. About the study: The study used three CD4 naive, three CD4 memory, two CD8 naive and one CD8 memory plate per donor.

Original processing notes: Junction-only sequences without quality scores were provided by ImmunoSEQ, so filtering was different. Method: immunoSEQ multiplex PCR; TCRdb's copy keeps in-frame clones and lacks some. The V and J calls and the clone size are those of that table, but D and trimming were determined from the DNA. The sample has millions of clones, roughly 95% seen once. Source material: naive CD4+ T cells sorted from blood. Subset given: CD45RA+ positively selected. This TCR derives from a man aged 18 to 35 in good health.

This CDR3 reads CASSLGVTASGEQYF. CDR3 bases: TGTGCCAGCAGCTTAGGGGTGACAGCATCGGGGGAGCAGTACTTC. The chain employs TRBV7-2 and TRBJ2-7; possibly TRBD1 or TRBD2 for D (5 bases each). V was clipped by 1 base and J by 7 bases, with 17 bases between them. The CDR3 contains 15 residues. Germline V gene lookup returns CDR1 SGHTA and CDR2 FQGNSA.